The 17 T cell receptor beta chains below come from one sample, sequenced in a study of PD-1 blockade in classical Hodgkin lymphoma. Described time point: newly diagnosed, previously untreated cHL patient sample. Thawed PBMCs underwent magnetic negative selection to obtain purified CD8+ T cells. The repertoire was sequenced with immunoSEQ multiplex PCR; TCRdb's copy has only in-frame clones and lacks some. The sample records some 15,000 clones, approximately 91% being singletons. Sequenced material: CD8+ T cells from blood. Receptor source: a human donor with classical Hodgkin lymphoma.

This sequence joins TRBV5-1 and TRBJ2-2, with 13 nucleotides matching TRBD2. V lost 4 bases to trimming and J lost 0 bases; unmatched junction nucleotides: 3. CDR3 length: 17 residues. Germline loops: CDR1 SGHRS, CDR2 YFSETQ. The CDR3 reads CASSPGLAGTNTGELFF. The CDR3 coding sequence is TGCGCCAGCAGCCCGGGACTAGCGGGAACGAACACCGGGGAGCTGTTTTTT.

The V gene is TRBV9, the J gene TRBJ1-6; a weak D match, TRBD1 (5 bases). The V end lost 3 bases, the J end lost 0 bases, and 10 bases lay between the germline ends. The CDR3 runs 16 residues. Germline V lookup: CDR1 SGDLS, CDR2 YYNGEE. The CDR3 DNA is TGTGCCAGCAGCGAAGAGGGGTTCTCCTATAATTCACCCCTCCACTTT. Amino acid sequence: CASSEEGFSYNSPLHF.

The chain links TRBV28 to TRBJ2-6; 8 bases line up with TRBD1. Germline V gene data show CDR1 as MDHEN and CDR2 as SYDVKM. The V gene end was trimmed by 3 bases and the J gene end by 11 bases; junction bases not matched to a gene: 12. The CDR3 sequence is 16 residues long. The CDR3 DNA reads as TGTGCCAGCAGTTTGGGCGGGACAGGAGGGTCACACGTCCTGACTTTC. Its translation is CASSLGGTGGSHVLTF.

This clone turned up a few times. The V call is TRBV7-9, the J call TRBJ1-1; weak D call: TRBD1 (5 bases). V was shortened by 8 bases and J by 1 base, with 17 bases between the two germline ends. Germline values: CDR1 SEHNR, CDR2 FQNEAQ (reference sequence). This CDR3 has 15 amino acids. Here the CDR3 DNA reads TGTGCCAGCTTCCCCCTTGACAGACCGAACACTGAAGCTTTCTTT. This codes for CASFPLDRPNTEAFF.

The genes are TRBV27 and TRBJ2-7, with D perhaps TRBD1 (5 bases). Per germline, CDR1 MNHEY and CDR2 SMNVEV (reference sequence). The CDR3 totals 11 residues. V was pared by 4 bases and J by 6 bases, with 7 bases between. The CDR3 nucleotides are TGTGCCAGCAGTTGGGGCCTCGAGCAGTACTTC. Amino acid sequence: CASSWGLEQYF.

The genes are TRBV5-1 and TRBJ1-1, with 7 positions matching TRBD1. This CDR3 region has 16 residues. J gave up 2 bases and V 4 bases, and 11 bases lay outside the gene matches. CDR1 is SGHRS and CDR2 is YFSETQ in the germline V gene. This chain's CDR3 is CASSHREGARNTEAFF. Here the CDR3 DNA reads TGCGCCAGCAGCCATCGGGAGGGGGCTAGAAACACTGAAGCTTTCTTT.

This chain uses TRBV2 with TRBJ2-1, with D perhaps matching TRBD2 (6 bases). The CDR3 sequence is 15 residues long. Trimming removed 2 bases from V and 15 bases from J, with 23 bases in between. The germline gives CDR1 SNHLY, CDR2 FYNNEI. The CDR3 protein is CASSESVLAGSTVFF. As DNA, the CDR3 is TGTGCCAGCAGTGAATCCGTGTTGGCGGGGTCAACGGTGTTCTTC.

V usage is TRBV6-5 and J usage is TRBJ1-4, with 10 bases lining up with TRBD1. Germline V gene lookup returns CDR1 MNHEY and CDR2 SVGAGI. The CDR3 loop spans 16 amino acids. Trimming removed 4 bases from V and 2 bases from J; junction bases left unmatched: 4. The CDR3 bases are TGTGCCAGCAGTTTGGACAGGGGGTTGACTAATGAAAAACTGTTTTTT. Translating gives CASSLDRGLTNEKLFF.

The chain employs TRBV7-9 and TRBJ2-7; a possible D gene is TRBD2 (6 bases). The CDR3 covers 14 residues. Trimming cost V 8 bases and J 2 bases, with 16 bases left between them. Germline V gives CDR1 SEHNR, CDR2 FQNEAQ (reference sequence). CDR3 region: CASGLSGAAYEQYF. The CDR3 nucleotides are TGTGCCAGCGGCCTTAGCGGTGCCGCCTACGAGCAGTACTTC.

The CDR3 reads CASSPKGQSNYGYTF. The CDR3 DNA follows: TGTGCCAGCAGTCCCAAAGGACAGTCTAACTATGGCTACACCTTC. The chain joins TRBV28 to TRBJ1-2; D is perhaps TRBD1 (6 bases). In germline, CDR1 is MDHEN, CDR2 SYDVKM. The CDR3 sequence is 15 residues long. V was cut by 5 bases and J by 0 bases, with 13 bases left in between.

V and J are TRBV13 and TRBJ2-7; 11 bases match TRBD1. The CDR3 extends over 14 amino acids. With 8 bases clipped from V and 3 bases from J, the junction kept 6 bases outside the gene matches. CDR1 is PRHDT, CDR2 FYEKMQ, per germline (reference sequence). The CDR3 nucleotides read TGTGCCAGCGGCCGGACAGGGGGCGGCTACGAGCAGTACTTC. This encodes CASGRTGGGYEQYF. Full variable domain (missing parts from reference TRBV13 and TRBJ2-7): AAGVIQSPRHLIKEKRETATLKCYPIPRHDTVYWYQQGPGQDPQFLISFYEKMQSDKGSIPDRFSAQQFSDYHSELNMSSLELGDSALYFCASGRTGGGYEQYFGPGTRLTVT.

The chain links TRBV28 to TRBJ2-1, with unresolved D. Trimming pared 6 bases from V and 5 bases from J, leaving 11 bases between. Germline loops: CDR1 MDHEN, CDR2 SYDVKM. The CDR3 runs 13 residues. CDR3 residues: CASSPLPNNEQFF. The DNA of the CDR3 is TGTGCCAGCAGCCCCCTCCCGAACAATGAGCAGTTCTTC.

This clone was observed once. The chain is built from TRBV28 and TRBJ1-4; D possibly corresponds to TRBD1 (5 bases). Germline V CDR1 and CDR2: MDHEN, SYDVKM. The V end lost 6 bases, the J end lost 9 bases, and 23 bases lay between the germline ends. The CDR3 extends over 16 amino acids. CDR3 protein: CASSLSGEGRWKKLFF. CDR3 nucleotides: TGTGCCAGCAGCCTGTCTGGGGAGGGGAGGTGGAAAAAACTGTTTTTT.

The chain recombines TRBV7-9 with TRBJ1-5; possibly TRBD1 for D (5 bases). CDR3 length equals 15 residues. The germline V gene encodes CDR1 SEHNR and CDR2 FQNEAQ (reference sequence). V shed 1 base and J shed 4 bases, with 11 bases lying between them. CDR3 protein: CASSLGGGTNQPQHF. The CDR3 DNA follows: TGTGCCAGCAGCTTAGGTGGAGGGACGAATCAGCCCCAGCATTTT.

This chain uses TRBV27 with TRBJ2-2; tentatively, D is TRBD1 or TRBD2 (6 bases each). CDR1 and CDR2 from the germline V gene are MNHEY and SMNVEV (reference sequence). This CDR3 is built from 16 residues. V lost 0 bases and J 1 base, leaving 9 bases between the germline ends. The CDR3 spells CASSLSGGLNTGELFF. Written as DNA, the CDR3 is TGTGCCAGCAGTTTATCAGGGGGACTGAACACCGGGGAGCTGTTTTTT.

This chain links TRBV18 with TRBJ2-1; D is possibly TRBD1 (6 bases). CDR1 and CDR2 (germline): KGHSH, LQKENI. The CDR3 has 14 amino acids. The germline V and J ends were trimmed by 2 bases and 4 bases, with 9 bases remaining between them. CDR3 coding DNA: TGTGCCAGCTCACCAGGGACACGATACAATGAGCAGTTCTTC. Protein: CASSPGTRYNEQFF.

The chain recombines TRBV10-2 with TRBJ1-2, with TRBD1 matching 7 bases. CDR3 length: 14 residues. The junction had 9 bases not matched to a gene; V was cut back by 4 bases and J by 7 bases. CDR1 is WSHSY and CDR2 is SAAADI in the germline V gene. CDR3 DNA: TGCGCCAGCAGTGTTGGGACAGAGGTAACTGGCTACACCTTC. It codes for CASSVGTEVTGYTF.